This T cell receptor (beta chain) was sequenced during a study of T cell changes during pregnancy in multiple sclerosis. Per germline, CDR1 SGHVS and CDR2 FNYEAQ. The CDR3 contains 18 residues. The V segment lost 6 bases and the J segment 0 bases; nucleotides outside the gene matches: 9. Generated by immunoSEQ multiplex PCR, the TCRdb table keeps only in-frame clones and is missing some. The sample contains just under 85,000 clones, approximately 90% of which appear only once. The sequenced sample was peripheral blood, obtained in the first trimester of pregnancy. The V and J genes are TRBV7-6 and TRBJ2-1; 12 nucleotides agree with TRBD2. This sequence was found in a female donor with multiple sclerosis, enrolled in a pregnancy study. This chain's CDR3 is CASSLGTSGLSSYNEQFF. CDR3 in DNA: TGTGCCAGCAGTCTAGGGACTAGCGGGTTAAGCTCCTACAATGAGCAGTTCTTC.